The source of this T cell receptor beta chain is a study of CD8 T cells in ankylosing spondylitis. This CDR3 is 15 amino acids long. Trimming cost V 1 base and J 0 bases, with 9 bases left between them. As concerns this clonotype: What it binds is unknown.

Study conclusions and caveats: A CD8+ phenotype characterized the disease-linked clones, which were relatively rare in peripheral blood. Reports say disease-linked clones showed up significantly more in matched ankylosing spondylitis synovial fluid. Existing reports had already noted some motif variants in reactive arthritis synovial fluid and blood. Seemingly distinctive of ankylosing spondylitis blood was a TCR beta motif formed by eight highly homologous variants.

Each TCR beta library was made by quantitative 5'-RACE that incorporated molecular barcodes. TCRdb fed the 5' RACE reads into MiXCR, producing one record per CDR3 protein. The table includes hundreds of thousands of distinct CDR3 sequences, approximately 12% detected once. This TCR came from a male donor with ankylosing spondylitis. The sequenced sample was blood, either unsorted or a sorted T cell fraction (not recorded which). V gene TRBV12-3 or TRBV12-4 combines with J gene TRBJ2-5; no clear D. The CDR3 sequence is CASSLVTRYQETQYF. The CDR3 DNA is TGTGCCAGCAGTTTAGTAACCAGGTACCAAGAGACCCAGTACTTC.